This T cell receptor beta chain was captured in a study of blood T cell repertoires in COVID-19 (dated by TCRdb to the early 2020s). Some background on the complete study: Collaborator samples came from the United States, Italy and Spain and covered acute and convalescent phases of COVID-19. Samples came from the ongoing ImmuneRACE study (first 160 participants) plus 1,254 subjects from 6 global collaborators. Where available, HLA class I and class II types were taken from metadata supplied by the sample provider and were not determined by assay-based typing. The prospective study material was composed of cDNA or gDNA derived from T cells, B-cell-depleted T cells, or PBMCs. Sample metadata almost always included a de-identified subject ID, COVID-19 status, age in years and sex. The repertoires were released in a freely available public database intended as a resource for research on the immune response to SARS-CoV-2. Deeply sampled blood TCRbeta repertoires from subjects exposed to, actively infected with, or recovered from COVID-19 were included in the dataset.

TCRbeta CDR3 regions were amplified from genomic DNA using the immunoSEQ Assay, a bias-controlled multiplex PCR. Processing in the source paper ran as follows. Nucleated cell counts per sample were estimated from amplification of reference gene primers within the assay. To quantify the absolute abundance of each unique TCRbeta CDR3 rearrangement, sequence reads were collapsed and filtered. For each sample, productive Simpson clonality was calculated by taking the square root of Simpson's diversity index across productive rearrangements. TCRdb carries this immuneACCESS record with in-frame sequences only. Its versions omit some clonotypes, under half of them owing to an unresolved V gene in the studies checked, with the rest unexplained. The V and J calls and clone size were taken over from that table, and D and trimming were inferred from the DNA. Counted in this sample were approximately 200,000 clones; about 90% of them appeared once. The ten largest clones capture 1.9% of the sample.

A word on this clone: Its antigen is unknown. Qualities for individual bases were not recorded, and no much larger clone is one base off.

Results and caveats for the whole study, not just this receptor: How much clinical and demographic metadata was included differed by source and by participant, and the metadata was provided uncurated.

The collaborating institutions used their own protocols to collect whole blood in K2EDTA tubes. Collaborator samples were shipped for TCRbeta analysis as frozen whole blood, isolated PBMCs, or DNA extracted from either sample type. In the germline V gene, CDR1 corresponds to MDHEN and CDR2 to SYDVKM. The CDR3 starts with the cysteine, ends with the phenylalanine, and has 13 residues. The entry retains the CDR3 DNA only, 39 bases that are in frame from base 1. A distance of 17 bases separates the germline ends of V and J, which lose 11 bases and 4 bases respectively. The origin of this receptor is a man aged 40-49 years with active or convalescent COVID-19. This receptor chain uses TRBV28 and TRBJ1-1; TRBD1 is a weak D gene call, 6 bases matching. Sequencing was performed on peripheral blood. The CDR3 amino acid sequence is: CASKGVTGTEAFF. Read as DNA, the sequence is TGTGCCTCAAAGGGGGTTACAGGCACTGAAGCTTTCTTT.